Below, 2 T cell receptor beta chains from the same sample are listed, as sequenced in a study of OX40 agonist ivuxolimab in advanced cancers. Method: immunoSEQ multiplex PCR; TCRdb's copy keeps in-frame clones and lacks some. This sample has 34,000 or so clones, with roughly 80% found just once. Specimen: CD4+ or CD8+ T cells sorted from blood, collected in a trial of the OX40 agonist ivuxolimab. The receptors stem from an adult with an advanced solid tumor such as melanoma, head and neck, liver or kidney cancer.

J is TRBJ1-5 and V is TRBV11-2; TRBD1 is a possible D gene (6 bases). The CDR3 covers 15 residues. Germline loops: CDR1 SGHAT, CDR2 FQNNGV. The ends were cut back, 1 base at V and 4 bases at J, with 11 bases in the middle. CDR3 region: CASSLGGTTNQPQHF. CDR3 coding DNA: TGTGCCAGCAGCTTAGGGGGGACAACAAATCAGCCCCAGCATTTT.

The chain is built from TRBV7-6 and TRBJ1-1; TRBD1 agrees at 7 bases. V shed 5 bases and J 1 base; nucleotides not matched to a gene: 4. Germline CDR1 and CDR2: SGHVS and FNYEAQ. CDR3 size: 14 residues. CDR3 residues: CASSLGTANTEAFF. The CDR3 DNA follows: TGTGCCAGCAGCCTCGGGACAGCGAACACTGAAGCTTTCTTT.